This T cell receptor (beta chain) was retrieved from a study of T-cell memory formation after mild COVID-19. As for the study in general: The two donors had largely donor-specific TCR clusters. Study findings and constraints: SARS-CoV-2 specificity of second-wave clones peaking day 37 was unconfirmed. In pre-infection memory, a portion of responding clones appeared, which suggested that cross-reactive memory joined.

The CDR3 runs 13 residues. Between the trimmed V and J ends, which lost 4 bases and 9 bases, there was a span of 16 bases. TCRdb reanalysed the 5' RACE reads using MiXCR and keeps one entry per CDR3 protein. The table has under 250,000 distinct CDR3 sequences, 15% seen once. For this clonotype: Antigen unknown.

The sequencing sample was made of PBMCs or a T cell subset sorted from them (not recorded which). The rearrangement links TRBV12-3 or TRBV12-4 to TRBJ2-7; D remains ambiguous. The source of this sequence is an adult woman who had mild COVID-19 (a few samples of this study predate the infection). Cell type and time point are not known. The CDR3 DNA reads TGTGCCAGCAGTTCAGGACGGTCCCTATGGCAGTACTTC. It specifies CASSSGRSLWQYF.